Below are 23 T cell receptor beta chains sequenced from a single sample in a study of cytomegalovirus exposure and HLA in healthy donors. PCR primers comprised 60 Vbeta and 13 Jbeta primers. Produced via immunoSEQ multiplex PCR; TCRdb's table is partial and in-frame only. The specimen's table records 80,000 or so clones. Source material: PBMCs. The receptors were gathered from a woman younger than 45 in good health and CMV-seronegative.

The chain is built from TRBV6-1 and TRBJ1-2; a weak D match, TRBD1 (5 bases). CDR3 length: 12 residues. CDR1 is MNHNS, CDR2 SASEGT, per germline. Trimming pared 2 bases from V and 8 bases from J, leaving 9 bases between. The chain's CDR3 is CASSEWGAGYTF. CDR3 nucleotide sequence: TGTGCCAGCAGTGAATGGGGCGCCGGCTACACCTTC.

The V gene is TRBV6-1, the J gene TRBJ1-1; 12 nucleotides align to TRBD1. Unmatched junction bases numbered 11, after V lost 4 bases and J lost 11 bases. The CDR3 has 15 amino acids. CDR1 and CDR2 (germline): MNHNS, SASEGT. CDR3 DNA: TGTGCCAGCAGTGGTGGGGACAGGGGGCATATGGATGCTTTCTTT. Translation: CASSGGDRGHMDAFF.

The chain employs TRBV29-1 and TRBJ2-7; TRBD2 aligns across 14 bases. Germline CDR1 and CDR2: SQVTM and ANQGSEA. Losses at the gene ends were 6 bases for V and 3 bases for J; bases not matched to a gene: 10. The CDR3 has 16 amino acids. In nucleotides, the CDR3 is TGCAGCGTGAAGGGACTAGCGGGAGTGACTGGCTACGAGCAGTACTTC. It encodes CSVKGLAGVTGYEQYF.

The chain has TRBV15 and TRBJ2-2, with unresolved D. The CDR3 is 13 amino acids. Germline values: CDR1 LNHNV, CDR2 YYDKDF (reference sequence). The V gene lost 4 bases and the J gene lost 5 bases, with 8 bases spanning the gap. The CDR3 spells CATSNTPTGELFF. CDR3 bases: TGTGCCACCAGCAATACTCCTACCGGGGAGCTGTTTTTT.

The chain joins TRBV28 to TRBJ2-7; D perhaps matches TRBD1 (6 bases). CDR1 and CDR2 (germline): MDHEN, SYDVKM. V was clipped by 1 base and J by 3 bases, with 19 bases between them. The CDR3 runs 17 residues. CDR3 DNA: TGTGCCAGCAGTTTATCCCCCCACGTCGGGGACAACTACGAGCAGTACTTC. This encodes CASSLSPHVGDNYEQYF.

The chain is built from TRBV30 and TRBJ1-6; 11 bases agree with TRBD1. This CDR3 is built from 12 residues. Trimming at V came to 7 bases and at J to 10 bases, leaving 3 bases not matched to a gene. Germline values: CDR1 GTSNPN, CDR2 SVGIG (reference sequence). The CDR3 DNA reads TGTGCCTCTCGGACAGGGGGCTCACCCCTCCACTTT. It codes for CASRTGGSPLHF.

This sequence joins TRBV19 and TRBJ2-7; 8 bases are a match to TRBD1. The V gene end was trimmed by 6 bases and the J gene end by 0 bases; junction bases not matched to a gene: 4. The CDR3 runs to 14 residues. Germline loops: CDR1 LNHDA, CDR2 SQIVND (reference sequence). The CDR3 spells CASSIQGDSYEQYF. The CDR3 DNA sequence: TGTGCCAGTAGCATACAGGGGGACTCCTACGAGCAGTACTTC.

The CDR3 region is CASSIAGQANTEAFF. The CDR3 DNA follows: TGTGCCAGTAGTATCGCAGGACAGGCGAACACTGAAGCTTTCTTT. V and J are TRBV19 and TRBJ1-1; 7 nucleotides agree with TRBD1. The V gene's germline CDR1 is LNHDA and CDR2 SQIVND (reference sequence). V was pared by 3 bases and J by 1 base, with 5 bases of the junction left unmatched. The CDR3 is 15 amino acids.

This sequence joins TRBV4-1 and TRBJ2-5, with D tentatively TRBD2 (6 bases). This CDR3 spans 16 amino acids. Germline loops: CDR1 MGHRA, CDR2 YSYEKL. V lost 8 bases, J lost 3 bases, and 22 bases lay in between. The chain's CDR3 is CASSEGKASAKETQYF. CDR3 DNA: TGCGCCAGCTCCGAAGGTAAAGCTAGCGCGAAAGAGACCCAGTACTTC.

The chain links TRBV15 to TRBJ1-6; 9 bases agree with TRBD1. Germline lookup yields CDR1 LNHNV and CDR2 YYDKDF (reference sequence). Trimming at V came to 1 base and at J to 9 bases, leaving 4 bases not matched to a gene. The CDR3 sequence is 15 residues long. This chain's CDR3 is CATSRGTGVGSPLHF. The CDR3 DNA follows: TGTGCCACCAGCAGAGGGACAGGGGTGGGTTCACCCCTCCACTTT.

V usage is TRBV30 and J usage is TRBJ2-3; 11 bases fit TRBD1. The germline V gene encodes CDR1 GTSNPN and CDR2 SVGIG (reference sequence). The CDR3 loop spans 14 amino acids. Trimming cost V 2 bases and J 4 bases; bases outside gene matches: 2. The CDR3 DNA sequence: TGTGCCTGGAGTCGGACAGGGGGCGCAGATACGCAGTATTTT. Its translation: CAWSRTGGADTQYF. Drawing the rest from reference TRBV30 and TRBJ2-3, the complete variable domain is SQTIHQWPATLVQPVGSPLSLECTVEGTSNPNLYWYRQAAGRGLQLLFYSVGIGQISSEVPQNLSASRPQDRQFILSSKKLLLSDSGFYLCAWSRTGGADTQYFGPGTRLTVL.

CDR3 in amino acids: CASKQGGLAGDSYEQYF. CDR3 nucleotides: TGTGCCAGTAAGCAGGGAGGGCTAGCGGGGGACTCCTACGAGCAGTACTTC. The V and J genes are TRBV19 and TRBJ2-7; 10 bases line up with TRBD2. CDR1 is LNHDA and CDR2 is SQIVND in the germline V gene (reference sequence). The CDR3 is 17 residues long. V shed 7 bases, J shed 0 bases, and the junction held 12 bases outside the gene matches.

The V call is TRBV27, the J call TRBJ2-2, with D tentatively TRBD1 (6 bases). CDR1 and CDR2 (germline): MNHEY, SMNVEV (reference sequence). V shed 6 bases and J shed 4 bases, with 12 bases lying between them. The CDR3 spans 14 residues. The DNA of the CDR3 is TGTGCCAGCAGCTCCGGGACAACCACCGGGGAGCTGTTTTTT. It encodes CASSSGTTTGELFF.

V usage is TRBV4-1 and J usage is TRBJ2-6; TRBD2 might be the D (9 bases). This CDR3 region has 19 residues. Germline CDR1 reads MGHRA; CDR2 reads YSYEKL. With 0 bases removed from V and 2 bases from J, the gap between germline ends came to 17 bases. This CDR3 is CASSQEPSGTGPGANVLTF. As DNA, the CDR3 is TGCGCCAGCAGCCAAGAACCTAGCGGGACAGGACCTGGGGCCAACGTCCTGACTTTC.

The CDR3 region is CASSLDIGTYEQYF. CDR3 DNA sequence: TGTGCCAGCAGCTTGGACATTGGCACCTACGAGCAGTACTTC. V usage is TRBV5-6 and J usage is TRBJ2-7; D is ambiguous. V lost 0 bases, J lost 2 bases, and 9 bases lay in between. Germline assignment: CDR1 SGHDT and CDR2 YYEEEE. The CDR3 length is 14 residues.

This sequence joins TRBV27 and TRBJ1-1, with a weak D call TRBD1 (6 bases). This CDR3 has 15 residues. Germline V gives CDR1 MNHEY, CDR2 SMNVEV (reference sequence). The ends were cut back, 5 bases at V and 4 bases at J, with 17 bases in the middle. Written as DNA, the CDR3 is TGTGCCAGCAGTACGGCCGGGGGGGCGAGCACTGAAGCTTTCTTT. Translating gives CASSTAGGASTEAFF.

The chain couples TRBV30 to TRBJ1-4, with D uncertain. Germline V gene lookup returns CDR1 GTSNPN and CDR2 SVGIG (reference sequence). The CDR3 spans 14 residues. The V end lost 0 bases, the J end lost 8 bases, and 13 bases lay between the germline ends. Here the CDR3 reads CAWSVPGSYEKLFF. CDR3 DNA: TGTGCCTGGAGTGTTCCTGGGAGTTACGAAAAACTGTTTTTT.

The V and J genes are TRBV29-1 and TRBJ1-2; D possibly corresponds to TRBD1 (5 bases). Trimming took 2 bases from V and 6 from J, leaving 13 bases between them. The CDR3 loop spans 13 amino acids. CDR1 and CDR2 from the germline V gene are SQVTM and ANQGSEA. The DNA for the CDR3 is TGCAGCGTTGAAAACCGGGGGAACGATGGCTACACCTTC. Its translation is CSVENRGNDGYTF.

The CDR3 here is CASSPSGGGATGELFF. CDR3 DNA sequence: TGCGCCAGCAGCCCAAGTGGAGGGGGGGCGACCGGGGAGCTGTTTTTT. The J gene is TRBJ2-2, the V gene TRBV4-1, with D maybe TRBD2 (7 bases). V lost 4 bases, J lost 5 bases, and 17 bases lay in between. CDR1 and CDR2 (germline): MGHRA, YSYEKL. The CDR3 length is 16 residues.

CDR3 sequence: CASRLSGTTTYEQYF. DNA of the CDR3: TGTGCCAGCAGGCTATCCGGGACAACAACCTACGAGCAGTACTTC. The V call is TRBV2, the J call TRBJ2-7; D perhaps matches TRBD1 (6 bases). V was pared by 6 bases and J by 2 bases, with 17 bases between. From germline, CDR1 is SNHLY and CDR2 FYNNEI. This CDR3 spans 15 amino acids. Variable domain in full (rest from reference TRBV2 and TRBJ2-7): EPEVTQTPSHQVTQMGQEVILRCVPISNHLYFYWYRQILGQKVEFLVSFYNNEISEKSEIFDDQFSVERPDGSNFTLKIRSTKLEDSAMYFCASRLSGTTTYEQYFGPGTRLTVT.

J is TRBJ2-3 and V is TRBV18; 8 nucleotides align to TRBD2. Germline V CDR1 and CDR2: KGHSH, LQKENI. The CDR3 extends over 16 amino acids. V trimming: 2 bases; J trimming: 4 bases; junction bases outside the gene matches: 8. The CDR3 region is CASSPGAGGGPDTQYF. In DNA, the CDR3 is TGTGCCAGCTCACCAGGGGCGGGAGGAGGACCAGATACGCAGTATTTT.

The gene calls are TRBV5-1 and TRBJ2-3; a weak D match, TRBD2 (6 bases). Germline CDR1 reads SGHRS; CDR2 reads YFSETQ. Trimming left V 0 bases short and J 1 base short, with 15 bases between. CDR3 size: 17 residues. This CDR3 is CASSLGQGGVGTDTQYF. CDR3 DNA sequence: TGCGCCAGCAGCTTGGGCCAGGGAGGAGTGGGCACAGATACGCAGTATTTT.

This rearrangement joins TRBV9 to TRBJ2-7; 8 bases map to TRBD1. The ends lost 0 bases at V and 6 bases at J; junction bases unmatched: 5. This CDR3 has 14 amino acids. From germline, CDR1 is SGDLS and CDR2 YYNGEE. CDR3 sequence (DNA): TGTGCCAGCAGCGTAGGGACAGGGAGGCCCGAGCAGTACTTC. Protein sequence: CASSVGTGRPEQYF.